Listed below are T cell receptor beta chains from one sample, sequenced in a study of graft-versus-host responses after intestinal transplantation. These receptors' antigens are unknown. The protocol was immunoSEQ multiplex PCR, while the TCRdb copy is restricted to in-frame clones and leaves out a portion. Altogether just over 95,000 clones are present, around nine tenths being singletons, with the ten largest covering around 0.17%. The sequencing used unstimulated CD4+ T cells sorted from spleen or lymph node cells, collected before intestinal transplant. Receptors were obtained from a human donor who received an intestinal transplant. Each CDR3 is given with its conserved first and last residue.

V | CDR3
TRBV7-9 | CASSHQYSNSPLHF
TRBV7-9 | CASSPDQGRNEQFF
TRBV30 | CAWSLTVRDSPLHF
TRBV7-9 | CASSSPKTSSSTDTQYF
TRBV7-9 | CASSLTGRDYNEQFF
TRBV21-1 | CASSKRKSGAHCEQYF
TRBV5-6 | CASSLLRQGNTEAFF
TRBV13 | CASPKRQLGRLNTGELFF
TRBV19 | CASLPQGKRDGYTF
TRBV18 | CASSPRSSSQETQYF
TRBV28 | CASSTTGTSGNTIYF
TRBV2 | CASRTSGSIDTQYF
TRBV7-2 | CASSLVRGAQETQYF
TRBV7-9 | CASSLHWTGATETQYF
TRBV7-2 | CASSRGGQGALETQYF
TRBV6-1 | CASSIGETQYF
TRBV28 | CASRPTSGKSYEQYF